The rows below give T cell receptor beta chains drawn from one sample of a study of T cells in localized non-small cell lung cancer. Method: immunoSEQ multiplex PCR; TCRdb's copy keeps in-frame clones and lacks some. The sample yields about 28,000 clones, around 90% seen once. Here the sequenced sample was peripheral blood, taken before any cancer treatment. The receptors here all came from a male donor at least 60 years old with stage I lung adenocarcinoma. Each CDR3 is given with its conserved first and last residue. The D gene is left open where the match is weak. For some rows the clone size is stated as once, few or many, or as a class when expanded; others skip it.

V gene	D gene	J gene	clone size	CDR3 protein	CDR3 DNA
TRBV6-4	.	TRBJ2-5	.	CASSEYASGTGNQETQYF	TGTGCCAGCAGTGAATACGCATCCGGGACGGGGAACCAAGAGACCCAGTACTTC
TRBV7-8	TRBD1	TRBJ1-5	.	CASSLNRGNQPQHF	TGTGCCAGCAGCCTAAACAGGGGGAATCAGCCCCAGCATTTT
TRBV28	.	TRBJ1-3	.	CASSTQGLPKDTIYF	TGTGCCAGCAGTACACAGGGACTTCCTAAGGACACCATATATTTT
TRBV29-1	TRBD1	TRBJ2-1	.	CSVGRTGEQFF	TGCAGCGTTGGACGGACAGGGGAGCAGTTCTTC
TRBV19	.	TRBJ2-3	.	CASSNKQGRNTQYF	TGTGCCAGTAGTAATAAACAGGGTCGAAATACGCAGTATTTT
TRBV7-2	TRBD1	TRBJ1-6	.	CASSLGQLNNSPLHF	TGTGCCAGCAGCTTGGGACAGCTAAATAATTCACCCCTCCACTTT
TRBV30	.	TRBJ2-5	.	CAWSHGGLETQYF	TGTGCCTGGAGCCACGGGGGGCTTGAGACCCAGTACTTC
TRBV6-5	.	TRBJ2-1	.	CASSFQLEQFF	TGTGCCAGCAGTTTCCAGTTAGAGCAGTTCTTC
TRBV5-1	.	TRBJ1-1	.	CASSWSTLNTEAFF	TGCGCCAGCAGCTGGTCTACCCTGAACACTGAAGCTTTCTTT
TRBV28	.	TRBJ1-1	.	CASSFYTLNTEAFF	TGTGCCAGCAGTTTCTACACGTTGAACACTGAAGCTTTCTTT
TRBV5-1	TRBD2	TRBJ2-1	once	CASSLGTSGALGEQFF	TGCGCCAGCAGCTTGGGGACTAGCGGGGCGTTAGGTGAGCAGTTCTTC
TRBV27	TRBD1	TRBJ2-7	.	CASSPATGGFSYEQYF	TGTGCCAGCAGTCCCGCAACAGGGGGCTTCTCCTACGAGCAGTACTTC
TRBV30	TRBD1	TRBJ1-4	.	CAWRSGTGLTNEKLFF	TGTGCCTGGAGGTCGGGGACAGGGTTAACTAATGAAAAACTGTTTTTT
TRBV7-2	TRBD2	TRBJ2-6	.	CASSLVGTSGGSGANVLTF	TGTGCCAGCAGCTTAGTGGGGACTAGCGGGGGGTCCGGGGCCAACGTCCTGACTTTC
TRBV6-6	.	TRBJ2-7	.	CASSNRLYEQYF	TGTGCCAGCAGTAACAGACTCTACGAGCAGTACTTC
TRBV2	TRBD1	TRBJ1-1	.	CASSPGTGNTEAFF	TGTGCCAGCAGTCCCGGGACAGGGAACACTGAAGCTTTCTTT
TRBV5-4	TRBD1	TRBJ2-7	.	CATSSDGTGGVKQYF	TGTGCCACCTCCTCGGACGGGACAGGGGGCGTCAAGCAGTACTTC
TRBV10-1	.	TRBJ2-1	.	CASSDPSYNEQFF	TGCGCCAGCAGTGACCCTTCCTACAATGAGCAGTTCTTC
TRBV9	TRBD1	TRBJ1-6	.	CASSVAGGAGNSPLHF	TGTGCCAGCAGCGTAGCAGGGGGCGCAGGAAATTCACCCCTCCACTTT
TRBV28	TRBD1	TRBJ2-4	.	CASRHGQGTQYF	TGTGCCAGCAGACACGGACAGGGGACTCAGTACTTC
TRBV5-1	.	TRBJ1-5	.	CASSPEGDQPQHF	TGCGCCAGCAGCCCTGAGGGGGATCAGCCCCAGCATTTT
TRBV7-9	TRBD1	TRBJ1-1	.	CASSPTGPLAFF	TGTGCCAGCAGTCCGACAGGGCCCTTGGCTTTCTTT
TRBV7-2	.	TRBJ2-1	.	CASSSDRNPYNEQFF	TGTGCCAGCAGCTCTGACCGCAACCCCTACAATGAGCAGTTCTTC
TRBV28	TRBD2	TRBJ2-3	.	CASSVGGVTDTQYF	TGTGCCAGCAGTGTCGGGGGGGTGACAGATACGCAGTATTTT
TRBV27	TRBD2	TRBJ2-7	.	CASSFKAGDEQYF	TGTGCCAGCAGTTTCAAAGCGGGGGACGAGCAGTACTTC
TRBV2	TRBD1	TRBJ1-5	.	CASRQGPNQPQHF	TGTGCCAGCAGACAGGGGCCTAATCAGCCCCAGCATTTT
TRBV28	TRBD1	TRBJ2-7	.	CASTRTGRKSSYEQYF	TGTGCCAGCACCAGGACAGGTCGTAAAAGCTCCTACGAGCAGTACTTC
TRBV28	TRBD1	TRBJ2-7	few	CASSHSGQGWDEQYF	TGTGCCAGCAGCCACTCCGGACAGGGGTGGGACGAGCAGTACTTC
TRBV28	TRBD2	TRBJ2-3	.	CASSPLFFKRGVTDTQYF	TGTGCCAGCAGTCCGCTTTTTTTTAAGCGGGGGGTAACAGATACGCAGTATTTT
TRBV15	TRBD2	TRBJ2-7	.	CATSVMTSGSYEQYF	TGTGCCACCAGCGTAATGACTAGCGGCTCCTACGAGCAGTACTTC
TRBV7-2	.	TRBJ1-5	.	CASSPRVGRNQPQHF	TGTGCCAGCAGCCCCAGGGTCGGGCGCAATCAGCCCCAGCATTTT
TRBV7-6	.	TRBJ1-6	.	CASSLRDSPLHF	TGTGCCAGCAGCTTGAGGGATTCACCCCTCCACTTT
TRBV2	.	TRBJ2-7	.	CASSVTYEQYF	TGTGCCAGCAGTGTGACCTACGAGCAGTACTTC
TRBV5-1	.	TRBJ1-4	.	CASSLPGGEGEKLFF	TGCGCCAGCAGCCTACCGGGAGGCGAAGGTGAAAAACTGTTTTTT
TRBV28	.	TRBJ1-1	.	CASSLIGVFDTEAFF	TGTGCCAGCAGTTTGATCGGGGTTTTCGATACTGAAGCTTTCTTT
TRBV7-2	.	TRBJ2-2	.	CASSSGGDRRELFF	TGTGCCAGCAGCTCGGGGGGCGACAGGAGGGAGCTGTTTTTT
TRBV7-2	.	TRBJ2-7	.	CASSPGYNSYEQYF	TGTGCCAGCAGCCCCGGCTACAACTCCTACGAGCAGTACTTC
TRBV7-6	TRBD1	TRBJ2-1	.	CASSSGQGGGYNEQFF	TGTGCCAGCAGCTCCGGACAGGGGGGCGGCTACAATGAGCAGTTCTTC
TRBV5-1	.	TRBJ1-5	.	CASSLGDNENQPQHF	TGCGCCAGCAGCTTGGGGGACAATGAGAATCAGCCCCAGCATTTT
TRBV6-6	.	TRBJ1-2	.	CASRTTQEPGYTF	TGTGCCAGCAGGACTACACAGGAACCTGGCTACACCTTC
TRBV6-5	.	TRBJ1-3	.	CASTDQGTIYF	TGTGCCAGCACAGATCAGGGCACCATATATTTT
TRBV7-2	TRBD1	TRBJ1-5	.	CASSSGQGNQPQHF	TGTGCCAGCAGCTCGGGACAGGGGAATCAGCCCCAGCATTTT
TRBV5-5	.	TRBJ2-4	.	CASSLDGDTKNIQYF	TGTGCCAGCAGCTTGGACGGGGACACCAAAAACATTCAGTACTTC
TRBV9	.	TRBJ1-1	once	CASSPWDSSNTEAFF	TGTGCCAGCAGCCCTTGGGACTCATCGAACACTGAAGCTTTCTTT
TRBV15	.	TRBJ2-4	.	CATSRDRSTAKNIQYF	TGTGCCACCAGCAGAGACAGAAGTACCGCCAAAAACATTCAGTACTTC
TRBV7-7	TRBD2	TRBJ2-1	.	CASSLGVGGEQFF	TGTGCCAGCAGCTTAGGAGTGGGGGGGGAGCAGTTCTTC
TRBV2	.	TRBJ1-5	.	CASNQNSNQPQHF	TGTGCCAGCAATCAAAATAGCAATCAGCCCCAGCATTTT
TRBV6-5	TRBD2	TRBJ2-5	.	CASRRGLERETQYF	TGTGCCAGCAGACGGGGACTAGAGAGAGAGACCCAGTACTTC
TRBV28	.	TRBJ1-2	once	CASSITGTYGYTF	TGTGCCAGCAGTATCACAGGAACCTATGGCTACACCTTC
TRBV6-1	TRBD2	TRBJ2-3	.	CASRETSGVGDTQYF	TGTGCCAGCAGGGAGACTAGCGGGGTCGGGGATACGCAGTATTTT
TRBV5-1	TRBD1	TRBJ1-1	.	CASSAQTGDTEAFF	TGCGCCAGCAGCGCCCAAACAGGGGACACTGAAGCTTTCTTT
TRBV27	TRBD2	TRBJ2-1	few	CASSLSYRGGTYNEQFF	TGTGCCAGCAGTTTATCGTACCGGGGGGGAACCTACAATGAGCAGTTCTTC